What follows are 23 T cell receptor beta chains derived from one specimen sequenced in a study of early T cells in non-severe SARS-CoV-2 infection. A single record per CDR3 protein comes from TCRdb applying MiXCR to the 5' RACE reads. This sample carries roughly 60,000 distinct CDR3 sequences, around 6.6% of them seen once, and the ten largest clones take 5.5% to 7.5%. The sequencing here drew on whole blood, taken at baseline. These receptor sequences come from an adult who was a healthcare worker with PCR-confirmed SARS-CoV-2 infection or an uninfected control (not recorded which).

The chain joins TRBV6-5 to TRBJ2-7; no definite D call. Germline V gives CDR1 MNHEY, CDR2 SVGAGI. CDR3 length: 15 amino acids. Trimming took 8 bases from V and 2 from J, leaving 19 bases between them. CDR3 sequence reads: CASRAEPTLAYEQYF. As DNA, the CDR3 is TGTGCCAGCCGGGCGGAACCGACACTCGCCTACGAGCAGTACTTC.

Turning to this clonotype: An end of the junction does not agree with germline; a read error may underlie this. The chain combines TRBV15 with TRBJ2-1; D unresolved. Germline V gives CDR1 LNHNV, CDR2 YYDKDF (reference sequence). This CDR3 region has 16 residues. CDR3 sequence reads: CAASRDSPKGYNEQFF. As DNA, the CDR3 is TGTGCCGCCAGCAGAGACTCCCCGAAGGGCTACAATGAGCAGTTCTTC.

The rearrangement joins TRBV28 to TRBJ1-1, with D possibly being TRBD1 (5 bases). The CDR3 is 13 residues long. CDR1 and CDR2 (germline): MDHEN, SYDVKM. Trimming stripped 8 bases from V and 4 bases from J, with 14 bases between. Here the CDR3 reads CASHHRGFTEAFF. CDR3 DNA sequence: TGTGCCAGCCATCATCGGGGGTTCACTGAAGCTTTCTTT.

This clonotype was seen only a few times. The chain combines TRBV12-3 or TRBV12-4 with TRBJ2-5; 8 bases line up with TRBD2. J gave up 5 bases and V 3 bases, and 8 bases lay outside the gene matches. The CDR3 length is 15 residues. The DNA of the CDR3 is TGTGCCAGCAGTTTGACTAGCGTTTCCTTTGAGACCCAGTACTTC. Its protein is CASSLTSVSFETQYF.

In this sample, this clonotype turned up a few times. The chain employs TRBV12-3 or TRBV12-4 and TRBJ1-5; TRBD1 is a possible D gene (6 bases). V was shortened by 1 base and J by 1 base, with 14 bases between the two germline ends. The CDR3 contains 17 residues. In DNA form, the CDR3 reads TGTGCCAGCAGTTTAGTTCGGGGGGCCGGGAGCAATCAGCCCCAGCATTTT. Its translation is CASSLVRGAGSNQPQHF.

The gene calls are TRBV27 and TRBJ2-1; D not certain. The CDR3 runs to 11 residues. Germline lookup yields CDR1 MNHEY and CDR2 SMNVEV (reference sequence). Deletions cut 4 bases from V and 8 bases from J, with 6 bases between. The CDR3 reads CASSSTHEQFF. CDR3 coding DNA: TGTGCCAGCAGTTCTACGCATGAGCAGTTCTTC.

This clonotype occurred a few times. CDR3 DNA sequence: TGTGCCAGCAGCTCATTATTGAGGGACTTAGCCTACAATGAGCAGTTCTTC. This codes for CASSSLLRDLAYNEQFF. This sequence joins TRBV13 and TRBJ2-1, with a possible D match to TRBD2 (6 bases). CDR1 is PRHDT, CDR2 FYEKMQ, per germline (reference sequence). This CDR3 is built from 17 residues. The V gene lost 4 bases and the J gene lost 2 bases, with 18 bases spanning the gap.

This clonotype was picked up many times. The V call is TRBV27, the J call TRBJ2-3; the match to TRBD1 covers 7 bases. Per germline, CDR1 MNHEY and CDR2 SMNVEV (reference sequence). After removal of 5 bases from V and 5 bases from J, the junction contained 7 bases not matched to a gene. The CDR3 runs to 14 residues. CDR3 region: CASSLKQGIDTQYF. The CDR3 nucleotides read TGTGCCAGCAGTCTGAAACAGGGGATAGATACGCAGTATTTT.

The gene calls are TRBV4-3 and TRBJ2-3; 8 bases map to TRBD1. Losses at the gene ends were 0 bases for V and 5 bases for J; bases not matched to a gene: 4. Per the germline V gene, CDR1 is LGHNA and CDR2 is YSLEER. This CDR3 contains 15 residues. CDR3 region: CASSQDGTGEDTQYF. Written as DNA, the CDR3 is TGCGCCAGCAGCCAAGATGGGACAGGAGAAGATACGCAGTATTTT.

This clonotype was recorded many times. The chain carries TRBV20-1 and TRBJ2-1, with TRBD1 matching over 8 bases. J lost 10 bases, V lost 6 bases, and 11 bases had no gene match. The CDR3 contains 13 residues. Germline CDR1 DFQATT, CDR2 SNEGSKA (reference sequence). DNA of the CDR3: TGCAGTGCCTGGACAGGGATCTCAGGGGAGCAGTTCTTC. Protein product: CSAWTGISGEQFF.

This clonotype was found many times. The gene calls are TRBV7-2 and TRBJ2-3, with 11 nucleotides matching TRBD2. J lost 4 bases, V lost 5 bases, and 5 bases had no gene match. Germline assignment: CDR1 SGHTA and CDR2 FQGNSA. The CDR3 extends over 15 amino acids. The CDR3 is CASSLTSGAADTQYF. In DNA, the CDR3 is TGTGCCAGCAGCCTGACTAGCGGGGCCGCAGATACGCAGTATTTT.

This clonotype appeared many times. This chain uses TRBV4-3 with TRBJ2-5, with 11 bases identical to TRBD2. CDR1 is LGHNA and CDR2 is YSLEER in the germline V gene. V shed 0 bases and J 1 base; nucleotides not matched to a gene: 4. This CDR3 has 17 amino acids. In DNA form, the CDR3 reads TGCGCCAGCAGCCAAGAGCTAGCGGGGGGCTTCCAAGAGACCCAGTACTTC. It encodes CASSQELAGGFQETQYF.

This clonotype has only a few counts. The J gene is TRBJ2-2, the V gene TRBV20-1, with D perhaps matching TRBD1 (6 bases). CDR3 size: 15 residues. The germline V and J ends were trimmed by 1 base and 5 bases, with 14 bases remaining between them. CDR1 is DFQATT and CDR2 is SNEGSKA in the germline V gene (reference sequence). The CDR3 DNA reads as TGCAGTGCTAGAGGCGTCAGGGGAGTGACCGGGGAGCTGTTTTTT. It yields the protein CSARGVRGVTGELFF.

This clonotype has at least ten counts. The genes are TRBV30 and TRBJ1-5; unclear D gene. Between the trimmed V and J ends, which lost 3 bases and 7 bases, there was a span of 16 bases. The CDR3 covers 14 residues. Per the germline V gene, CDR1 is GTSNPN and CDR2 is SVGIG (reference sequence). The CDR3 coding sequence is TGTGCCTGGAGGCCCGACGGTAGGTTCCAGCCCCAGCATTTT. Amino acids: CAWRPDGRFQPQHF.

This sequence joins TRBV6-6 and TRBJ1-1, with D possibly matching TRBD1 (5 bases). The germline gives CDR1 MNHNY, CDR2 SVGAGI (reference sequence). The CDR3 runs to 13 residues. The germline V and J ends were trimmed by 1 base and 7 bases, with 10 bases remaining between them. CDR3 amino acids: CASSYFTGDEAFF. In nucleotides, the CDR3 is TGTGCCAGCAGTTACTTTACGGGGGATGAAGCTTTCTTT.

This clonotype was seen many times. The chain has TRBV12-5 and TRBJ1-1, with D unresolved. This CDR3 region has 16 residues. The germline V gene encodes CDR1 LGHNT and CDR2 FRNRAP. V shed 2 bases and J shed 0 bases, with 13 bases lying between them. CDR3: CASGLSLVGMNTEAFF. The CDR3 DNA sequence: TGTGCTAGTGGTTTGTCGCTTGTAGGGATGAACACTGAAGCTTTCTTT.

This clonotype appeared many times. The rearrangement uses TRBV2 and TRBJ1-2; D gene unclear. Trimming removed 4 bases from V and 2 bases from J, with 23 bases in between. CDR3 length: 18 residues. The germline gives CDR1 SNHLY, CDR2 FYNNEI. Here the CDR3 reads CASSAFRGSFLENYGYTF. The CDR3 DNA reads TGTGCCAGCAGTGCCTTCCGGGGTTCGTTCCTCGAAAACTATGGCTACACCTTC.

The chain couples TRBV29-1 to TRBJ2-3, with no clear D. V lost 0 bases, J lost 3 bases, and 4 bases lay in between. There are 12 residues in the CDR3. Germline-derived CDR1 and CDR2 are SQVTM and ANQGSEA. CDR3 amino acids: CSVEEVTDTQYF. The CDR3 DNA sequence: TGCAGCGTTGAAGAGGTAACAGATACGCAGTATTTT.

The V gene is TRBV13, the J gene TRBJ1-1; D is perhaps TRBD1 (5 bases). CDR1 is PRHDT, CDR2 FYEKMQ, per germline (reference sequence). The CDR3 spans 13 residues. Trimming stripped 8 bases from V and 0 bases from J, with 10 bases between. This chain's CDR3 is CASSTDLNTEAFF. The CDR3 DNA is TGTGCCAGCTCGACAGACTTGAACACTGAAGCTTTCTTT.

This clonotype showed up just a few times. This rearrangement joins TRBV12-3 or TRBV12-4 to TRBJ1-2, with D perhaps matching TRBD1 (6 bases). This CDR3 region has 13 residues. With 5 bases removed from V and 8 bases from J, the gap between germline ends came to 15 bases. The CDR3 nucleotides are TGTGCCAGCAGTCCTTCGGGGGCGCAGGGCTACACCTTC. This gives the protein CASSPSGAQGYTF.

The chain employs TRBV4-3 and TRBJ1-2, with D maybe TRBD1 (6 bases). This CDR3 spans 15 amino acids. Germline CDR1 LGHNA, CDR2 YSLEER. The germline V and J ends were trimmed by 3 bases and 4 bases, with 15 bases remaining between them. CDR3 in DNA: TGCGCCAGCAGCCACTCAACGGACAGCTCCTATGGCTACACCTTC. This codes for CASSHSTDSSYGYTF.

The sample holds many counts of this clonotype. The V call is TRBV5-4, the J call TRBJ2-1; a weak D match, TRBD1 (5 bases). This CDR3 has 15 amino acids. Germline V gene sequence: CDR1 SGHNT, CDR2 YYREEE (reference sequence). V was shortened by 6 bases and J by 6 bases, with 19 bases between the two germline ends. This CDR3 reads CASTSGQAPANEQFF. The CDR3 nucleotides are TGTGCCAGCACCTCAGGACAAGCGCCAGCCAATGAGCAGTTCTTC.

This clonotype was detected many times. CDR3 residues: CASSLGTGELFF. CDR3 coding DNA: TGTGCCAGCAGCTTAGGGACCGGGGAGCTGTTTTTT. The chain carries TRBV7-6 and TRBJ2-2, with D hard to call. V was clipped by 1 base and J by 5 bases, with 2 bases between them. The CDR3 has 12 amino acids. Germline V gene data show CDR1 as SGHVS and CDR2 as FNYEAQ.